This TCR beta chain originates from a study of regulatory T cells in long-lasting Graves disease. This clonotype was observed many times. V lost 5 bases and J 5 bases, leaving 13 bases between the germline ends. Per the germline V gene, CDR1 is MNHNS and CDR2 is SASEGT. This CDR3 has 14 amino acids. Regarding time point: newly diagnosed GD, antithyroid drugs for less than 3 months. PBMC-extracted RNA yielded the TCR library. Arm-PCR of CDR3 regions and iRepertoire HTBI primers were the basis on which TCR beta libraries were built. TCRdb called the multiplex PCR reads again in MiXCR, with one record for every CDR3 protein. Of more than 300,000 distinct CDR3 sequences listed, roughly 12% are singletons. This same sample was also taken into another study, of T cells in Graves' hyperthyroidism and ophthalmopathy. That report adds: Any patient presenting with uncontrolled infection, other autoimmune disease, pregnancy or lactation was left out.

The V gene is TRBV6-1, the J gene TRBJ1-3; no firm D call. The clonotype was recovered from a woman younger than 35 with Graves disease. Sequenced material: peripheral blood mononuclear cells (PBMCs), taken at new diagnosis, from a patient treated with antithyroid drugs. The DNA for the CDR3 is TGTGCCAGCAGTACGGACGCGGTACGAAACACCATATATTTT. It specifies CASSTDAVRNTIYF.